This T cell receptor (beta chain) was identified during a study of T cells expressing NK-cell markers. Overall study context: Seropositivity for HCMV was found in seven of the eight sequenced donors, with one seronegative. Whole-study findings and limits: In a few donors, these clonotypes also led the CD3+CD56-NKG2C+ fraction. Of the CD8+ T cells in roughly 6 donors, roughly 1.0-7.5% belonged to dominant NKG2C+ clonotypes.

Template switching by 5'RACE with UMIs generated the TCR beta cDNA. No DNA is given; TCRdb re-called the 5' RACE reads and lists each CDR3 protein once. The listing records some 440,000 distinct CDR3 sequences. In the case of this clonotype: What it binds is not known.

Germline CDR1 is KGHDR and CDR2 is SFDVKD. This CDR3 has 15 residues. V gene TRBV24-1 combines with J gene TRBJ2-1; TCRdb's D gene call, TRBD1, goes unchecked for lack of DNA. The sequencing sample was made of blood T cells: a sorted CD56 or NKG2C T cell subset, CD4+ or CD8+ T cells, or bulk PBMC T cells (not recorded which). This TCR derives from a woman aged 50 to 65 in good health. The CDR3 spells CATSDPQRFHNEQFF.